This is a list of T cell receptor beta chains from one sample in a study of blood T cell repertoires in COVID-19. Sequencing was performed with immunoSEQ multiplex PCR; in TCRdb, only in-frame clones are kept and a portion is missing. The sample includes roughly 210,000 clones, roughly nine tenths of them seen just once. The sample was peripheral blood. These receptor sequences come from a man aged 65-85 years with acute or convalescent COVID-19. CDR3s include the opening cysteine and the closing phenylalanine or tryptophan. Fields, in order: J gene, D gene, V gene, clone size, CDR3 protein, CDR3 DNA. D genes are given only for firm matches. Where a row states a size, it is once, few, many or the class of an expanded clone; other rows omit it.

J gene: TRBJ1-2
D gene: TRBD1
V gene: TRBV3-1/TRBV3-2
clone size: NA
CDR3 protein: CASSHWDRGFYGYTF
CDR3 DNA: TGTGCCAGCAGCCACTGGGACAGGGGGTTCTATGGCTACACCTTC

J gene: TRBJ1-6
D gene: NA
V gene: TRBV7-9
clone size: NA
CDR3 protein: CASSLKVQAGYNSPLHF
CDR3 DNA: TGTGCCAGCAGCTTAAAGGTACAAGCAGGATATAATTCACCCCTCCACTTT

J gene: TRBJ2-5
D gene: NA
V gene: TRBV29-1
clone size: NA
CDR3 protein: CSVEFASGTQYF
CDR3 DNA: TGCAGCGTTGAATTCGCTTCGGGGACCCAGTACTTC

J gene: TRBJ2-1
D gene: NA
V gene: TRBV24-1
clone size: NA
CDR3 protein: CATSDPELAYNEQFF
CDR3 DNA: TGTGCCACCAGTGATCCTGAGCTAGCGTACAATGAGCAGTTCTTC

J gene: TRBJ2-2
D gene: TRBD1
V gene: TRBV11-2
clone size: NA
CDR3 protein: CASSAGTGAGGELFF
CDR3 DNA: TGTGCCAGCAGCGCAGGGACAGGGGCGGGCGGGGAGCTGTTTTTT

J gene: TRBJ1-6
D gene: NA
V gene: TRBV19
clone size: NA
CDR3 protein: CASSLSMSALHF
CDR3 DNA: TGTGCCAGTAGTCTGAGCATGTCGGCCCTCCACTTT

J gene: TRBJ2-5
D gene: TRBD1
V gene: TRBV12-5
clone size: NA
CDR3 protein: CASGFTGGRQETQYF
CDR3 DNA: TGTGCTAGTGGTTTTACAGGGGGTCGGCAAGAGACCCAGTACTTC

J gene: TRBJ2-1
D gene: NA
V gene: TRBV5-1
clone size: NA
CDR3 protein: CASSLLVNEQFF
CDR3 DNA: TGCGCCAGCAGCTTACTAGTTAATGAGCAGTTCTTC

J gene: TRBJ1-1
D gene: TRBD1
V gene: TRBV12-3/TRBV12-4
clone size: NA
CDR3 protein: CASSLGGGSEAFF
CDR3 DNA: TGTGCCAGCAGTTTAGGAGGGGGCTCTGAAGCTTTCTTT

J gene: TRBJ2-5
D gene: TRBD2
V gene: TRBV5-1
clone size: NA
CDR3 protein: CASTGLAGPSPTETQYF
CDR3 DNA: TGCGCCAGCACCGGACTAGCGGGGCCTTCCCCGACGGAGACCCAGTACTTC

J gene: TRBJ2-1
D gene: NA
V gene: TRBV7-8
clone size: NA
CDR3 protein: CASSLELAGNNEQFF
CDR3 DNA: TGTGCCAGCAGCTTAGAACTAGCCGGGAACAATGAGCAGTTCTTC

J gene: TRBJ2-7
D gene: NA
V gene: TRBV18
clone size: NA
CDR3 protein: CASSPQAGTSYEQYF
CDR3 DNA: TGTGCCAGCTCACCACAGGCCGGGACAAGCTACGAGCAGTACTTC

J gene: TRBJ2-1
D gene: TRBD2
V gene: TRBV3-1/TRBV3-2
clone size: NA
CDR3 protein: CASSQGLAGNQDYNEQFF
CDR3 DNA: TGTGCCAGCAGCCAAGGGCTAGCGGGAAACCAAGACTACAATGAGCAGTTCTTC

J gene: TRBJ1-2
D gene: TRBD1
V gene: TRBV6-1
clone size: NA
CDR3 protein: CASSEPGQGGDGYTF
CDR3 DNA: TGTGCCAGCAGTGAGCCGGGACAGGGAGGCGATGGCTACACCTTC

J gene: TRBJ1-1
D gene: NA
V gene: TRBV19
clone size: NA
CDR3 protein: CASSNTGVRDNTEAFF
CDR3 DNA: TGTGCCAGTAGTAATACCGGAGTGCGAGATAACACTGAAGCTTTCTTT

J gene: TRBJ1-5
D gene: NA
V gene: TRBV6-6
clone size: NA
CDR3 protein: CASSDRLNQPQHF
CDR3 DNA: TGTGCCAGCAGCGACAGACTCAATCAGCCCCAGCATTTT

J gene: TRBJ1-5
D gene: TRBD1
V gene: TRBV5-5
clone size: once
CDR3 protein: CASSFYGTGVQPQHF
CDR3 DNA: TGTGCCAGCAGCTTCTACGGGACAGGGGTGCAGCCCCAGCATTTT

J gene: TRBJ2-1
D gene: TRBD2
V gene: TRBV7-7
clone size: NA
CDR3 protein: CASSLTAGGNNEQFF
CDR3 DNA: TGTGCTAGCAGCTTAACAGCGGGAGGAAACAATGAGCAGTTCTTC

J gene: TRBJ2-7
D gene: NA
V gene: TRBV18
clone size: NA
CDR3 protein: CASSRDTGSSYEQYF
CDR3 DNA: TGTGCCAGCTCACGAGACACAGGAAGCTCCTACGAGCAGTACTTC

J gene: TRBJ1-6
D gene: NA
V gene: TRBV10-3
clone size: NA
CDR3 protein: CAISDRVSNSPLHF
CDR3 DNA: TGTGCCATCAGTGACCGGGTCTCGAATTCACCCCTCCACTTT

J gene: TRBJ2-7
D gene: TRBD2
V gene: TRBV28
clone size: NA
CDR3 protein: CASSAFSGSPYEQYF
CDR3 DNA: TGTGCCAGCAGTGCTTTTAGCGGGAGTCCCTACGAGCAGTACTTC

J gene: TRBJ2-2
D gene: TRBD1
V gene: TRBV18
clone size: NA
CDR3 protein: CASLQNRGNTGELFF
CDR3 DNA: TGTGCCAGCTTGCAGAACAGGGGAAACACCGGGGAGCTGTTTTTT

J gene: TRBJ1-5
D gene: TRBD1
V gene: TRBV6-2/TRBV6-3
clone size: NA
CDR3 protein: CASSYPFGTGEDQPQHF
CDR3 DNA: TGTGCCAGCAGTTACCCCTTCGGGACAGGGGAAGATCAGCCCCAGCATTTT

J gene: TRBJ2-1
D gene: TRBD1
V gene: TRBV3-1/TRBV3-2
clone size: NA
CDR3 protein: CASSLGTGGAYNEQFF
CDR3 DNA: TGTGCCAGCAGCCTCGGGACAGGGGGCGCCTACAATGAGCAGTTCTTC

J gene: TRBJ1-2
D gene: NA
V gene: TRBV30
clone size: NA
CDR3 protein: CAWRPRDSGYGYTF
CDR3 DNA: TGTGCCTGGAGACCTCGAGATTCGGGCTATGGCTACACCTTC

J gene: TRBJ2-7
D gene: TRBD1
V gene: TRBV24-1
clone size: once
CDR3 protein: CATSDNRGYEQYF
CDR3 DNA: TGTGCCACCAGTGACAACAGGGGCTACGAGCAGTACTTC

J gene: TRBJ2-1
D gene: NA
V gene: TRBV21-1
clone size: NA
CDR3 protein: CASSTTPTSSYNEQFF
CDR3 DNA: TGTGCCAGCAGCACTACCCCGACTAGCAGCTACAATGAGCAGTTCTTC

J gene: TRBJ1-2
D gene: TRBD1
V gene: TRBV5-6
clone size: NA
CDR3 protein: CASSLAQGAENYGYTF
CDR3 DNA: TGTGCCAGCAGCCTCGCGCAGGGGGCTGAAAACTATGGCTACACCTTC

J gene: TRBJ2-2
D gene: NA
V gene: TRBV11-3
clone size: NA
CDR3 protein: CASSSPAGELFF
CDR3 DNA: TGTGCCAGCAGCTCCCCGGCCGGGGAGCTGTTTTTT

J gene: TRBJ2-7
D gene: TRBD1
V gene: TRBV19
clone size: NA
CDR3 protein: CASSPDRVNSYEQYF
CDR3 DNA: TGTGCCAGTAGCCCAGACAGGGTAAACTCCTACGAGCAGTACTTC

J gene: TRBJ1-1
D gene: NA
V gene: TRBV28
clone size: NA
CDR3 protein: CASSPPLNLGTEAFF
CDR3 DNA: TGTGCCAGCAGTCCACCTCTTAACCTAGGAACTGAAGCTTTCTTT

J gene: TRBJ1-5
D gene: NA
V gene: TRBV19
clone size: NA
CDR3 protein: CASSVSGLPPQHF
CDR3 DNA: TGTGCCAGTAGTGTCTCGGGACTCCCGCCCCAGCATTTT

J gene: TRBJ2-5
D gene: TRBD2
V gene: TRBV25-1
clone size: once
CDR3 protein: CASGRALGLAGKETQYF
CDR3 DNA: TGTGCCAGCGGGAGGGCTTTGGGACTAGCGGGGAAAGAGACCCAGTACTTC

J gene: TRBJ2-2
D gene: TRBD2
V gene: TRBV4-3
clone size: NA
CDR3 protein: CASSQEIAGAGELFF
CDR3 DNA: TGCGCCAGCAGCCAAGAAATAGCGGGAGCCGGGGAGCTGTTTTTT

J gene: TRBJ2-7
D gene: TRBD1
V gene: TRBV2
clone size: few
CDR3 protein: CASAGQGPYEQYF
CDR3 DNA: TGTGCCAGCGCCGGACAGGGTCCCTACGAGCAGTACTTC